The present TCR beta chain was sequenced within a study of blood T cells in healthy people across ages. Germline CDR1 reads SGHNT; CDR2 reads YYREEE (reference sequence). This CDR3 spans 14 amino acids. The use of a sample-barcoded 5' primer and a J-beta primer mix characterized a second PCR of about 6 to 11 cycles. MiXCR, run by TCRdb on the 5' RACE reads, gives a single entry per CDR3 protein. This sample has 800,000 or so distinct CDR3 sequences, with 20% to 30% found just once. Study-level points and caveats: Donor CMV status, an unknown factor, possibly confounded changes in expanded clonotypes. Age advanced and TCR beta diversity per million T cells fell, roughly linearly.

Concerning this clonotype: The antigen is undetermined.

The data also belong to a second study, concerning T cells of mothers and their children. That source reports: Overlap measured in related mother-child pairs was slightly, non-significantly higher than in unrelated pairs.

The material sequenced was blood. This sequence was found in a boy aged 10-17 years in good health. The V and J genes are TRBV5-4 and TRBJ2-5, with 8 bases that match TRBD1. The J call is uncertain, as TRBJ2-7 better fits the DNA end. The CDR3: CASSGDRRNYEQYF. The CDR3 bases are TGTGCCAGCAGCGGGGACAGGAGGAACTACGAGCAGTACTTC.